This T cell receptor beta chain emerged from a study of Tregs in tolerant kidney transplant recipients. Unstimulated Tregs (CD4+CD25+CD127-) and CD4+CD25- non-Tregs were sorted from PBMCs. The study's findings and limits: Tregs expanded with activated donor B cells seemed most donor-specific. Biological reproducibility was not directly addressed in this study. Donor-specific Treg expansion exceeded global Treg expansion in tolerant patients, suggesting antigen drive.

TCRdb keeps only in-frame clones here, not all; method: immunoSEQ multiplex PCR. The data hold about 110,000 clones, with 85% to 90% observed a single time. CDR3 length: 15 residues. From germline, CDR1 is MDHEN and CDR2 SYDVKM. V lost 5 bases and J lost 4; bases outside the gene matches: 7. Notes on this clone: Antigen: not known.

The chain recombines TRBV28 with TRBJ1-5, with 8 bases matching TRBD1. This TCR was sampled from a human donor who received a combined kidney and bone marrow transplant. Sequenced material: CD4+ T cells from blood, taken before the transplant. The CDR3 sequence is CASSPPDRANQPQHF. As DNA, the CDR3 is TGTGCCAGCAGTCCACCGGACAGGGCAAATCAGCCCCAGCATTTT.